This T cell receptor beta chain was sequenced in a study of siplizumab effects on memory and regulatory T cells. Some clones are missing from TCRdb's copy, which holds only in-frame ones; the method was immunoSEQ multiplex PCR. The sample shows more than 70,000 clones, 95% of them seen only once. This receptor was taken from a human donor in good health. Specimen: CD8+ T cells sorted from blood.

The CDR3 here is CSVEAVRETQYF. CDR3 coding DNA: TGCAGCGTTGAGGCGGTTAGAGAGACCCAGTACTTC. The chain couples TRBV29-1 to TRBJ2-5; D is uncertain. This CDR3 is built from 12 residues. CDR1 and CDR2 from the germline V gene are SQVTM and ANQGSEA. The germline V and J ends were trimmed by 3 bases and 4 bases, with 9 bases remaining between them.